The T cell receptor (beta chain) under discussion was sequenced for a study of ipilimumab plus nivolumab after autologous stem cell transplantation. About the study: A median of about 8 nivolumab and 5 ipilimumab doses were given.

Patients got ipilimumab 1 mg/kg beginning 14 to 28 days post-transplant. Patients got 3 mg/kg IV nivolumab weeks 1, 4, 7, 10, then biweekly through week 26. Method: immunoSEQ multiplex PCR; TCRdb's copy keeps in-frame clones and lacks some. This table holds tens of thousands of clones, 70% to 80% found once. Germline V gene sequence: CDR1 DFQATT, CDR2 SNEGSKA (reference sequence). The CDR3 is made up of 11 amino acids. The clonotype comes from a male donor with diffuse large B-cell lymphoma. The chain joins TRBV20-1 to TRBJ1-2; the match to TRBD1 covers 7 bases. The sequencing used PBMCs, collected in a trial of ipilimumab plus nivolumab as post-transplant consolidation. Here the CDR3 DNA reads TGCGCCAGACAGGGTGACTATGGCTACACCTTC. Amino acid sequence: CARQGDYGYTF.